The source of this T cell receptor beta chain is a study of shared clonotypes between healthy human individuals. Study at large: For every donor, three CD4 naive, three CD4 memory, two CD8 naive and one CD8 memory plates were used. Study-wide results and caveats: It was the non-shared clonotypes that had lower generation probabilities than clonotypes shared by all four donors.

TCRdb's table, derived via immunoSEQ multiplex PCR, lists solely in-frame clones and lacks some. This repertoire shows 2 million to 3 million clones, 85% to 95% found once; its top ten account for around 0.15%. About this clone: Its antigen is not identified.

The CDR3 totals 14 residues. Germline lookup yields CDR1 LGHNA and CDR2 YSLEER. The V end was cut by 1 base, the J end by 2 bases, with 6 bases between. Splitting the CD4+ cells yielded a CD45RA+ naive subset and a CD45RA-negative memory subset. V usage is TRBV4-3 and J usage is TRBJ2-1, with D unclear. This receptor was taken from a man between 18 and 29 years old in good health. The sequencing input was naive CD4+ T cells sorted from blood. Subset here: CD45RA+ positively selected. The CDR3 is CASSQVQAYNEQFF. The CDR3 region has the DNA TGCGCCAGCAGCCAAGTCCAGGCCTACAATGAGCAGTTCTTC.